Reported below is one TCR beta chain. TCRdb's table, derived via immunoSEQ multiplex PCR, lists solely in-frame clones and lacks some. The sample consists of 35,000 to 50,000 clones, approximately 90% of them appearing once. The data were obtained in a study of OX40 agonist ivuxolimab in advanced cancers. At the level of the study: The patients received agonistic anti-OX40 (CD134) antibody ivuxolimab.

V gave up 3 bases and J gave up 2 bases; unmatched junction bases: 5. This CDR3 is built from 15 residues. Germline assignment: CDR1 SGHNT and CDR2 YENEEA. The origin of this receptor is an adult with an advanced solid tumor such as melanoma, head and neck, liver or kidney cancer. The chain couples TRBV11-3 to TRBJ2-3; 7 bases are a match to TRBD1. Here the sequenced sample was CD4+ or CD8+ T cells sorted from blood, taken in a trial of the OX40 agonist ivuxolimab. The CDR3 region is CASSFRDSYTDTQYF. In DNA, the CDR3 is TGTGCCAGCAGCTTCCGGGACAGTTACACAGATACGCAGTATTTT.